This TCR beta chain was observed in a study of response to subunit inactivated influenza vaccine. Study outcomes and limitations: Authors proposed each seasonal influenza vaccination draws in few new T cells.

From germline, CDR1 is MNHEY and CDR2 SVGEGT. V gave up 5 bases and J gave up 3 bases; unmatched junction bases: 5. The CDR3 contains 14 residues. MiXCR, run by TCRdb on the RT-PCR reads, gives a single entry per CDR3 protein. This table has hundreds of thousands of distinct CDR3 sequences, less than 8% appearing once. There are a few counts of this clonotype. Its antigen remains unidentified. The receptor was derived from a man between 45 and 75 years old who received an inactivated influenza vaccine. The chain combines TRBV6-2 or TRBV6-3 with TRBJ2-7, with 9 positions matching TRBD2. The source was PBMCs from blood, collected 23 months after vaccination. The CDR3 nucleotides are TGTGCCAGCAGTAGCTGGCGGGAGGGCTACGAGCAGTACTTC. Translation gives CASSSWREGYEQYF.